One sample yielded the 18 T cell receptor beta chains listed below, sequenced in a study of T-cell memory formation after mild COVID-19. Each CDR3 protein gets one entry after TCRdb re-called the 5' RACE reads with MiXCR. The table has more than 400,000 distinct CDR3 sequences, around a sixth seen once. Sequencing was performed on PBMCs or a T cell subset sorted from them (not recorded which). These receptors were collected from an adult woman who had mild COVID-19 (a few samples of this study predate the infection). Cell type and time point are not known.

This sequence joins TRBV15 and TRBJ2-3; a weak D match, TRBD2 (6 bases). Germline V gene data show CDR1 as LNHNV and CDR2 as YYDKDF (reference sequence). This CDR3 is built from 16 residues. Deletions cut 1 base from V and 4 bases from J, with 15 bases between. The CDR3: CATSRAPTGEADTQYF. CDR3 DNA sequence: TGTGCCACCAGCAGAGCCCCGACGGGGGAGGCAGATACGCAGTATTTT.

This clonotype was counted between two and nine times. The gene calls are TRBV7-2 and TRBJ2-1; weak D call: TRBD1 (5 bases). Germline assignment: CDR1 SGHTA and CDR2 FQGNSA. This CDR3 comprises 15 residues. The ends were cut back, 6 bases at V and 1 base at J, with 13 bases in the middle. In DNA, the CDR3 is TGTGCCAGCAGTGTGTTTGGACAATCCTACAATGAGCAGTTCTTC. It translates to CASSVFGQSYNEQFF.

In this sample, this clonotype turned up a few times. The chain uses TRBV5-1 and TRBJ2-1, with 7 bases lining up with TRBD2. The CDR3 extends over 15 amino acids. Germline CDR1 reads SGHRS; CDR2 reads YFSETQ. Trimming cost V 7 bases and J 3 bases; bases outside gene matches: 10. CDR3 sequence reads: CASAGSAGHYNEQFF. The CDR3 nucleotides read TGCGCCAGCGCTGGATCAGCGGGGCACTACAATGAGCAGTTCTTC.

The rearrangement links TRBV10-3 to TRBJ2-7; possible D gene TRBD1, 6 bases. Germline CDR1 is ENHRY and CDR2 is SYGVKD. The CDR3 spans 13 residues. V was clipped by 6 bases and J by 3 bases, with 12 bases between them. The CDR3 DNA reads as TGTGCCATCAGCGGGGACACCGACTACGAGCAGTACTTC. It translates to CAISGDTDYEQYF.

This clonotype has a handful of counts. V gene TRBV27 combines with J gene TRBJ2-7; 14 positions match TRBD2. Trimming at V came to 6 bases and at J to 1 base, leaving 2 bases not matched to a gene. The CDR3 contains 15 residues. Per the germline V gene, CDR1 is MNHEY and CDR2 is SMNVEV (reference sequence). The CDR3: CASRGTSGSSYEQYF. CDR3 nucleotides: TGTGCCAGCAGGGGGACTAGCGGGAGTTCCTACGAGCAGTACTTC.

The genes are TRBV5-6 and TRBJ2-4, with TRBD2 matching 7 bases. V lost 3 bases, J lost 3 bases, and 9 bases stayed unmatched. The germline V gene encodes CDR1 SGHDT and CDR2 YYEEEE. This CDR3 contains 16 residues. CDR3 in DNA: TGTGCCAGCAGCTATACAAGACTAGCAGGCAAAAACATTCAGTACTTC. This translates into CASSYTRLAGKNIQYF.

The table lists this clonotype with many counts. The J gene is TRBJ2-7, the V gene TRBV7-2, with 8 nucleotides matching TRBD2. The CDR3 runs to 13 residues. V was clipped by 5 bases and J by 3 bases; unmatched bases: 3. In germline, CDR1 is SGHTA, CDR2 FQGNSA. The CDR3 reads CASSPSGGYEQYF. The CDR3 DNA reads TGTGCCAGCAGCCCAAGCGGGGGCTACGAGCAGTACTTC.

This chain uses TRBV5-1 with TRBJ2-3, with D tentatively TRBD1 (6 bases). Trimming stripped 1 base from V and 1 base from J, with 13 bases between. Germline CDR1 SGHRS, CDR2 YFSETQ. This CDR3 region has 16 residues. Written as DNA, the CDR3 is TGCGCCAGCAGCTTGTCCCCGGCAGGGGGCACAGATACGCAGTATTTT. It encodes CASSLSPAGGTDTQYF.

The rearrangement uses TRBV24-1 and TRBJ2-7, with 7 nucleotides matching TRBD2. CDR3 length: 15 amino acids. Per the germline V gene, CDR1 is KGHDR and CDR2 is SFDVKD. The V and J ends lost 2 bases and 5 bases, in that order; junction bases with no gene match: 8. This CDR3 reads CATSDYTGGNNEQYF. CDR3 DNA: TGTGCCACCAGTGATTATACCGGGGGGAACAACGAGCAGTACTTC.

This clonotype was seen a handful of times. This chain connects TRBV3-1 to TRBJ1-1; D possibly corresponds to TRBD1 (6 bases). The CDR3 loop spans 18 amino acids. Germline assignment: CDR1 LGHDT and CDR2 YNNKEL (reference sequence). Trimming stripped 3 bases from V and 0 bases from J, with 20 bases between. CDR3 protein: CASSQLSTGTLLNTEAFF. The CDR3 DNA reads TGTGCCAGCAGCCAGCTAAGTACCGGGACACTTCTGAACACTGAAGCTTTCTTT.

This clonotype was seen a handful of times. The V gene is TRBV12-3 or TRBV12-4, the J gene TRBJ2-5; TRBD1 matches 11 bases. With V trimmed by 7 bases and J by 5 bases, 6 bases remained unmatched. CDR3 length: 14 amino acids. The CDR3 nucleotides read TGTGCCAGCACCAGGACAGGGGGCTGGGAGACCCAGTACTTC. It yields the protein CASTRTGGWETQYF.

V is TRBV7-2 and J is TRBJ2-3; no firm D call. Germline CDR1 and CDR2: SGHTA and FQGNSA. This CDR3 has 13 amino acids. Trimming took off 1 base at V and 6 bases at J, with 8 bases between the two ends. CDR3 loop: CASSLVGRDTQYF. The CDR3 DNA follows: TGTGCCAGCAGCTTAGTGGGTAGGGATACGCAGTATTTT.

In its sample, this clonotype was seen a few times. The CDR3 loop reads CASSSKRDGLDEQYF. As DNA, the CDR3 is TGTGCCAGCAGCTCGAAGCGCGATGGGTTGGACGAGCAGTACTTC. The V gene is TRBV7-9, the J gene TRBJ2-7; D gene ambiguous. Germline CDR1 and CDR2: SEHNR and FQNEAQ (reference sequence). This CDR3 contains 15 residues. Trimming removed 4 bases from V and 5 bases from J, with 18 bases in between.

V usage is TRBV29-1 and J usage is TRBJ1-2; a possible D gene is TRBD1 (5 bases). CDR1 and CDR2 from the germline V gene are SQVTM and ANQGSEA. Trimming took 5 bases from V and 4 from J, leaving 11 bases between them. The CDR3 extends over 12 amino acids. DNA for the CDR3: TGCAGCGTTCCAGGACAACTCTATGGCTACACCTTC. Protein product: CSVPGQLYGYTF.

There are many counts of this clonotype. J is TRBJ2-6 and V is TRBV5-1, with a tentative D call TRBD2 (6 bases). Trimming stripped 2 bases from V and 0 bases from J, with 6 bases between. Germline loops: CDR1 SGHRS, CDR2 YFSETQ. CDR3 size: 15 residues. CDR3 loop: CASSLAGSGANVLTF. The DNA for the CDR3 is TGCGCCAGCAGCTTAGCGGGCTCTGGGGCCAACGTCCTGACTTTC. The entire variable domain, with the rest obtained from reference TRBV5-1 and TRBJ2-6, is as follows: KAGVTQTPRYLIKTRGQQVTLSCSPISGHRSVSWYQQTPGQGLQFLFEYFSETQRNKGNFPGRFSGRQFSNSRSEMNVSTLELGDSALYLCASSLAGSGANVLTFGAGSRLTVL.

The CDR3 DNA reads as TGCAGTGCTAGTAAGAGGGTACATGTCGAGCAGTACTTC. It yields the protein CSASKRVHVEQYF. This chain links TRBV20-1 with TRBJ2-7; weak D call: TRBD2 (5 bases). Germline V gene lookup returns CDR1 DFQATT and CDR2 SNEGSKA (reference sequence). This CDR3 region has 13 residues. Trimming removed 3 bases at V and 6 bases at J, with 15 bases between.

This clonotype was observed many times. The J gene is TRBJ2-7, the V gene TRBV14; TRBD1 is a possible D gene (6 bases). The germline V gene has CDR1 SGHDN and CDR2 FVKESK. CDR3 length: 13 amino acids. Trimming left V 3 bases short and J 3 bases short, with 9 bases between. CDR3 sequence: CASSQIGGYEQYF. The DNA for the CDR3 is TGTGCCAGCAGCCAGATAGGGGGCTACGAGCAGTACTTC.

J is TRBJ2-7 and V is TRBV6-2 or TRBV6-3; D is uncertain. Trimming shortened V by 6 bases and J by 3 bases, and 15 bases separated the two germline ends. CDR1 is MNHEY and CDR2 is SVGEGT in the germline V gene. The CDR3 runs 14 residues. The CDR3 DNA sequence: TGTGCCAGCAGAAAGAGGTCCGCTATCTACGAGCAGTACTTC. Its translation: CASRKRSAIYEQYF.